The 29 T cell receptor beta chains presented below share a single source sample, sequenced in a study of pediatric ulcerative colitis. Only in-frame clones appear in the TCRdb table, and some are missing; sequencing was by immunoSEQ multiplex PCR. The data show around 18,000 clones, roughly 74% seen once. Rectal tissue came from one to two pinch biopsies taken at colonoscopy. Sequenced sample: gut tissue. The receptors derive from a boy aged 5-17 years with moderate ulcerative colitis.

The CDR3 loop reads CASNQQGSSQPQHF. The CDR3, as DNA: TGTGCCAGCAACCAACAGGGTTCGAGTCAGCCCCAGCATTTT. The chain employs TRBV6-5 and TRBJ1-5, with D possibly matching TRBD1 (6 bases). The V gene's germline CDR1 is MNHEY and CDR2 SVGAGI. Trimming stripped 7 bases from V and 6 bases from J, with 16 bases between. The CDR3 is 14 residues long.

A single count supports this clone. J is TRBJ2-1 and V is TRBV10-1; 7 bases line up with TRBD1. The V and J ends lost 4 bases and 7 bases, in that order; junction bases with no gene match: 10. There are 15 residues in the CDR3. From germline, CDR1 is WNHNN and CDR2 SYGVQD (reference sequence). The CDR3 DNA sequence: TGCGCCAGCAGTGTTGGGACAGACCCCGTAAATGAGCAGTTCTTC. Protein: CASSVGTDPVNEQFF.

CDR3 bases: TGCGCCAGCAGTCCGTCCCGGGACAGGAGTTATCAGCCCCAGCATTTT. Translating it yields CASSPSRDRSYQPQHF. The chain recombines TRBV23-1 with TRBJ1-5, with TRBD1 identical over 8 bases. TRBV23-1 is annotated as an ORF whose role is uncertain. The CDR3 length is 16 residues. V lost 4 bases and J lost 5; bases outside the gene matches: 10.

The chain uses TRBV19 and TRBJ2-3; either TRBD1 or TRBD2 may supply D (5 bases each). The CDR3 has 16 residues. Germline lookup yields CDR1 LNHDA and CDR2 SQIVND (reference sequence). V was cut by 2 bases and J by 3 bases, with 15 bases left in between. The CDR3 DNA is TGTGCCAGTAGTATAAGGGACGGGCTATTAACAGATACGCAGTATTTT. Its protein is CASSIRDGLLTDTQYF.

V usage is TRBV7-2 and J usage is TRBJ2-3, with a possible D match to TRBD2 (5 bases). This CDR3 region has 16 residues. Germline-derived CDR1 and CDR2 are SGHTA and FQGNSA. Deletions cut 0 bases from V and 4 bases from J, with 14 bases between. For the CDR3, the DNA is TGTGCCAGCAGCTTAGCGCTCGGAGGAATTGCAGATACGCAGTATTTT. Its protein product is CASSLALGGIADTQYF.

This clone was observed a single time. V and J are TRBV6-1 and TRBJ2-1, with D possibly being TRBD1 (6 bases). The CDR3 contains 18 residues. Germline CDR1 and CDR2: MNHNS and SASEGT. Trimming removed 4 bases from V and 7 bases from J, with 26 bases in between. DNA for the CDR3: TGTGCCAGCAGTGGCAATCTACCCACAGGGTTTATTAGGAATGAGCAGTTCTTC. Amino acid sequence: CASSGNLPTGFIRNEQFF.

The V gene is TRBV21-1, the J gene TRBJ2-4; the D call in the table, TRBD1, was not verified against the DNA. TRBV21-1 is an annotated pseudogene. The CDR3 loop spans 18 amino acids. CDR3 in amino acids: CASSLNEDRQLAKNIQYF. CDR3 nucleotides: TGTGCCAGCAGCCTGAATGAAGACAGACAACTAGCCAAAAACATTCAGTACTTC.

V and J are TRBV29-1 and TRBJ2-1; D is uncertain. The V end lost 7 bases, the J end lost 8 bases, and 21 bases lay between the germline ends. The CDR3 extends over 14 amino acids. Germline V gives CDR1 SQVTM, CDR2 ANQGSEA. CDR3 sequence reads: CSAGIGHRSHEQFF. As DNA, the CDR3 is TGCAGCGCCGGAATCGGCCACCGATCGCATGAGCAGTTCTTC.

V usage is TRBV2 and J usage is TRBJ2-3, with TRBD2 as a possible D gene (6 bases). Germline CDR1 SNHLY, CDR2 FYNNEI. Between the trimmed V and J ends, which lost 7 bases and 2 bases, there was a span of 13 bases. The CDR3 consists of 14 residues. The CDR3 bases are TGTGCCAGCACCCCGGGACTTTACACAGATACGCAGTATTTT. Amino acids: CASTPGLYTDTQYF.

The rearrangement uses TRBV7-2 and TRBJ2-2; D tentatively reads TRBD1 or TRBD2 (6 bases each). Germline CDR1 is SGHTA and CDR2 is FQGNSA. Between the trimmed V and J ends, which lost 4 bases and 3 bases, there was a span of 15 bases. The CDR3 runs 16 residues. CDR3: CASSSARGLDTGELFF. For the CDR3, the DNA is TGTGCCAGCAGCTCAGCCCGGGGGCTCGACACCGGGGAGCTGTTTTTT.

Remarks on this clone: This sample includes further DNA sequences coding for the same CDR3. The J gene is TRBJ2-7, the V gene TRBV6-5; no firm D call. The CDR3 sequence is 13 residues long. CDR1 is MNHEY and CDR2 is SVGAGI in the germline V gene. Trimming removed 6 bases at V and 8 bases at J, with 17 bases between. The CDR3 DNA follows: TGTGCCAGCAGCCAGTCCTTCGCCTCTAAGCAGTACTTC. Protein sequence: CASSQSFASKQYF.

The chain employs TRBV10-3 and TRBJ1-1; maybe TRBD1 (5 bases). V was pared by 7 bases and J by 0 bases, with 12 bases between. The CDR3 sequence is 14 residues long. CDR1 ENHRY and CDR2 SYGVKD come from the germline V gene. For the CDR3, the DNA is TGTGCCATCAAGACAGATGCCATGAACACTGAAGCTTTCTTT. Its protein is CAIKTDAMNTEAFF.

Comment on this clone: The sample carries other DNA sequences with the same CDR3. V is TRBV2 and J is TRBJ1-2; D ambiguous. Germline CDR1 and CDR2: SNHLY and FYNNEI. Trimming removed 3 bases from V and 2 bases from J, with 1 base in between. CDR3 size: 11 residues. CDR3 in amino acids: CASSDNYGYTF. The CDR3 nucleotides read TGTGCCAGCAGTGACAACTATGGCTACACCTTC.

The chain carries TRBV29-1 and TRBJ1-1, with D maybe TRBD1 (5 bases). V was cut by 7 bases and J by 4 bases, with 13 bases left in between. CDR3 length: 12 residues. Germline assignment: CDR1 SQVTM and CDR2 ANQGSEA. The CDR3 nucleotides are TGCAGCGCAGGGCCCCGGGCCACTGAAGCTTTCTTT. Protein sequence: CSAGPRATEAFF.

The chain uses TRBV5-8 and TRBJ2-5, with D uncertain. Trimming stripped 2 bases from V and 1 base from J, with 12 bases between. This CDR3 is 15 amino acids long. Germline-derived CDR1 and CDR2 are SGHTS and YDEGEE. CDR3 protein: CASSFGADGQETQYF. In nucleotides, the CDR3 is TGTGCCAGCAGCTTTGGCGCGGACGGCCAAGAGACCCAGTACTTC.

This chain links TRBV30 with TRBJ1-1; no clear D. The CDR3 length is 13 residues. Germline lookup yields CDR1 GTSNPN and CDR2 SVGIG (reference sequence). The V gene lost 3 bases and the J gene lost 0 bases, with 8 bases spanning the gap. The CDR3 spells CAWRTAMNTEAFF. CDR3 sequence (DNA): TGTGCCTGGAGAACAGCCATGAACACTGAAGCTTTCTTT.

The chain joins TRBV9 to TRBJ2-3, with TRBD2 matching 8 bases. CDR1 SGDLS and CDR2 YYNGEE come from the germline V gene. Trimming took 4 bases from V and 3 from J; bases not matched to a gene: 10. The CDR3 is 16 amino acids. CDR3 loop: CASSLIPGGRTDTQYF. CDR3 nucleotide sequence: TGTGCCAGCAGCCTCATCCCGGGGGGGCGGACAGATACGCAGTATTTT. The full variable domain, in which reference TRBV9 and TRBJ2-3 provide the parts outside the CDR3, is DSGVTQTPKHLITATGQRVTLRCSPRSGDLSVYWYQQSLDQGLQFLIQYYNGEERAKGNILERFSAQQFPDLHSELNLSSLELGDSALYFCASSLIPGGRTDTQYFGPGTRLTVL.

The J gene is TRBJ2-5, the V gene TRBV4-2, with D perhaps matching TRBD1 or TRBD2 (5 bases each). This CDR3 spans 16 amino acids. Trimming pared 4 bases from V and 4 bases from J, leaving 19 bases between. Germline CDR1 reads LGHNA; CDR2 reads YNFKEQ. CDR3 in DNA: TGTGCCAGCAGCCCTGCGTGGGGGATAAGTAGAGAGACCCAGTACTTC. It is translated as CASSPAWGISRETQYF.

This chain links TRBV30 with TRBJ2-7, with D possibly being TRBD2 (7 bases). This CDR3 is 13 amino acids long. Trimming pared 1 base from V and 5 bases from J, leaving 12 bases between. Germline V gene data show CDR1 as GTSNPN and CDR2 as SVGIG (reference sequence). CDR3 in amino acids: CAWSEGGGNEQYF. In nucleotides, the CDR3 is TGTGCCTGGAGTGAAGGGGGAGGGAACGAGCAGTACTTC.

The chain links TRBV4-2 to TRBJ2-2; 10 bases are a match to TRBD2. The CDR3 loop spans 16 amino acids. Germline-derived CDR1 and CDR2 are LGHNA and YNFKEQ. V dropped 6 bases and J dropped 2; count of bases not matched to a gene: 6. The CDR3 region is CASSRPSGGNTGELFF. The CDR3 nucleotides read TGTGCCAGCAGTCGTCCTAGCGGGGGAAACACCGGGGAGCTGTTTTTT.

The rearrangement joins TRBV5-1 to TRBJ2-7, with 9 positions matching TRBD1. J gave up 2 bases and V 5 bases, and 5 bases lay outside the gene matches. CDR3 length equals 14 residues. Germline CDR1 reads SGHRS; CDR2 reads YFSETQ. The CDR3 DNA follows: TGCGCCAGCAGGCCCGGGACAGGGACCTACGAGCAGTACTTC. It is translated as CASRPGTGTYEQYF. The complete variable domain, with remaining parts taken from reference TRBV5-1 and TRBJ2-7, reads KAGVTQTPRYLIKTRGQQVTLSCSPISGHRSVSWYQQTPGQGLQFLFEYFSETQRNKGNFPGRFSGRQFSNSRSEMNVSTLELGDSALYLCASRPGTGTYEQYFGPGTRLTVT.

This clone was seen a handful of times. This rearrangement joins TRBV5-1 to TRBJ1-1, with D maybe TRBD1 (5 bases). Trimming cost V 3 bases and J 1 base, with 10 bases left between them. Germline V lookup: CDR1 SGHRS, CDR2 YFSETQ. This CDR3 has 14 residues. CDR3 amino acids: CASSWQDTNTEAFF. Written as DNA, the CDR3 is TGCGCCAGCAGCTGGCAGGACACGAACACTGAAGCTTTCTTT.

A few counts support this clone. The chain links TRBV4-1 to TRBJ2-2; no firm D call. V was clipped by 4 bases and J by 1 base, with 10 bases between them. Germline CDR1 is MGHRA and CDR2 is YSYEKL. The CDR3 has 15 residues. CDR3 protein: CASSLREKNTGELFF. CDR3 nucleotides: TGCGCCAGCAGCCTAAGGGAAAAGAACACCGGGGAGCTGTTTTTT.

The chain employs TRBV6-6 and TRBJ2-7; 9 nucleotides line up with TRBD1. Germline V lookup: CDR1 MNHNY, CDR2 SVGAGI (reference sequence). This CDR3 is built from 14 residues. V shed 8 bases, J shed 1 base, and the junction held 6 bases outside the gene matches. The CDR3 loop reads CASRSGTGSYEQYF. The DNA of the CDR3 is TGTGCCAGCCGTTCCGGGACAGGGTCCTACGAGCAGTACTTC.

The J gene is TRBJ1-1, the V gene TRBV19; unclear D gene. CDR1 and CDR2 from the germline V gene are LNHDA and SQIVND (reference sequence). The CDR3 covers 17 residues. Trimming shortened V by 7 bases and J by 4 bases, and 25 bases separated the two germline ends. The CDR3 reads CASTPNRGGKGSTEAFF. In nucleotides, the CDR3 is TGTGCCAGTACCCCGAATCGCGGAGGGAAGGGATCCACTGAAGCTTTCTTT.

The CDR3 loop reads CASSSTGQSSPGNTEAFF. Written as DNA, the CDR3 is TGTGCCAGCAGCTCGACCGGGCAGTCATCCCCTGGGAACACTGAAGCTTTCTTT. The chain is built from TRBV25-1 and TRBJ1-1; D is uncertain. Germline V lookup: CDR1 MGHDK, CDR2 SYGVNS. V shed 6 bases and J shed 1 base, with 24 bases lying between them. This CDR3 comprises 18 residues.

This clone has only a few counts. The CDR3 region has the DNA TGTGCCAGTAGTACGGGACTAGCGGGTGCATACGAGCAGTACTTC. As protein: CASSTGLAGAYEQYF. The V and J genes are TRBV19 and TRBJ2-7; 12 bases are a match to TRBD2. The CDR3 consists of 15 residues. Germline CDR1 and CDR2: LNHDA and SQIVND (reference sequence). J was trimmed by 4 bases and V by 4 bases; bases with no gene match: 5.

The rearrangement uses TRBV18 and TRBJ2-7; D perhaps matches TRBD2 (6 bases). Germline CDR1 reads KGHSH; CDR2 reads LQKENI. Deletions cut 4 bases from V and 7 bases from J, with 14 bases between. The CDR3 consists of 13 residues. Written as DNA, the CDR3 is TGTGCCAGCTCACGATGGGACTCCCAAGAGCAGTACTTC. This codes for CASSRWDSQEQYF.

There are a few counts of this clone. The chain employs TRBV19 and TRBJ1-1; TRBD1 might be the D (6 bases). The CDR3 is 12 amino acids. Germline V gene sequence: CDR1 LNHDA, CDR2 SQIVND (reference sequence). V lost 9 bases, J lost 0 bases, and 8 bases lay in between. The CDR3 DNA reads TGTGCCAGCAGGGGAATGAACACTGAAGCTTTCTTT. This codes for CASRGMNTEAFF.